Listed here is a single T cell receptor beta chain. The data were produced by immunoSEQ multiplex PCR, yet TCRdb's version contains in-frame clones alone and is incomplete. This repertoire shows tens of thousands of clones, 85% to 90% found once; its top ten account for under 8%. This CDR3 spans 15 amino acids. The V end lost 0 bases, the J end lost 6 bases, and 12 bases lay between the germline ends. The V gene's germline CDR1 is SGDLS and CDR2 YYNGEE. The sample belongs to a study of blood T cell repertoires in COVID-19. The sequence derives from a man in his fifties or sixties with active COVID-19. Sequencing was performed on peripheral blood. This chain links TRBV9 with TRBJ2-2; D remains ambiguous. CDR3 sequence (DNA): TGTGCCAGCAGCGTAGAACCCGACTCACCCGGGGAGCTGTTTTTT. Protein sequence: CASSVEPDSPGELFF.